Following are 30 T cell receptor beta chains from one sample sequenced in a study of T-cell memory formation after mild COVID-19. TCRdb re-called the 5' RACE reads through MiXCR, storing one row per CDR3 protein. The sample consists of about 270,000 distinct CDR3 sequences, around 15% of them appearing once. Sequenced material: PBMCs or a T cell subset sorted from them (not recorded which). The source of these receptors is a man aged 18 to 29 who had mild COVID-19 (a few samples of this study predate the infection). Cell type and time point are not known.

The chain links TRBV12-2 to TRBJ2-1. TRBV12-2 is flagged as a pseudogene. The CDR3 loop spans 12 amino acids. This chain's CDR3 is CASLPAYNEQFF. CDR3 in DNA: TGTGCAAGTCTGCCGGCCTACAATGAGCAGTTCTTC.

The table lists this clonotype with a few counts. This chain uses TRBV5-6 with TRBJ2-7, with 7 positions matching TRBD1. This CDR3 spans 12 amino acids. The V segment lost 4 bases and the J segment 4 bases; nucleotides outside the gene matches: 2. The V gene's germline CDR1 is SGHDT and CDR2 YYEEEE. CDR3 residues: CASSMGQYEQYF. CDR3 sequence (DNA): TGTGCCAGCAGCATGGGACAGTACGAGCAGTACTTC. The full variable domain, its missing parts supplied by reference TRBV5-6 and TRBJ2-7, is DAGVTQSPTHLIKTRGQQVTLRCSPKSGHDTVSWYQQALGQGPQFIFQYYEEEERQRGNFPDRFSGHQFPNYSSELNVNALLLGDSALYLCASSMGQYEQYFGPGTRLTVT.

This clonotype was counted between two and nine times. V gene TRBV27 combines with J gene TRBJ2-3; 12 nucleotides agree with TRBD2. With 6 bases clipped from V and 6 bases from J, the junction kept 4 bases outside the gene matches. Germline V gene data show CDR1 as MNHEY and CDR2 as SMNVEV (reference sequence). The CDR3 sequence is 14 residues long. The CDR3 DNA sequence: TGTGCCAGCAGACTAGCGGGGGGCGTGGATACGCAGTATTTT. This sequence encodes CASRLAGGVDTQYF.

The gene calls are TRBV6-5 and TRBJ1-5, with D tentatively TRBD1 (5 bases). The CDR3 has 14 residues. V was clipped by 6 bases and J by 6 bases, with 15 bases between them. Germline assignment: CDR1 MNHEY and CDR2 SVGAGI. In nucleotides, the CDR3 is TGTGCCAGCAGAGCCCCAGGGTCGATTCAGCCCCAGCATTTT. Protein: CASRAPGSIQPQHF.

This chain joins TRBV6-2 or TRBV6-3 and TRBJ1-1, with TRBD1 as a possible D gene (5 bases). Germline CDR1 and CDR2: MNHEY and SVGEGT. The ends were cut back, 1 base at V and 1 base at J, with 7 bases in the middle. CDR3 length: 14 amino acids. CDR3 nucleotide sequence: TGTGCCAGCAGTTACTTCACAGGGAACACTGAAGCTTTCTTT. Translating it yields CASSYFTGNTEAFF.

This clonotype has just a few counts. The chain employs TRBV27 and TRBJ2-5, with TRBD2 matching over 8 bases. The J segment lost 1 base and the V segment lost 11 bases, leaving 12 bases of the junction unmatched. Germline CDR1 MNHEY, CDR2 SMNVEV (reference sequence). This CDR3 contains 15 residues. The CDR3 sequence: CASKTPGGAQETQYF. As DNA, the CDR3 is TGTGCCTCGAAAACTCCGGGGGGGGCCCAAGAGACCCAGTACTTC.

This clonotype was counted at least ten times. The CDR3: CASSATSTDTQYF. DNA for the CDR3: TGTGCCAGCAGTGCCACTAGCACAGATACGCAGTATTTT. V is TRBV6-5 and J is TRBJ2-3; D ambiguous. V dropped 5 bases and J dropped 0 bases, with 6 bases sitting between them. CDR1 and CDR2 from the germline V gene are MNHEY and SVGAGI. This CDR3 is built from 13 residues.

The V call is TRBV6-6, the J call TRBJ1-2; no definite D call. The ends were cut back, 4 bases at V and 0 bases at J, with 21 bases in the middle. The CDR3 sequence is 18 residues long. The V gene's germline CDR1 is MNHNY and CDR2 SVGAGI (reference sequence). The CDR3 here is CASSWEFGNRLSNYGYTF. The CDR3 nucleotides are TGTGCCAGCAGTTGGGAGTTCGGTAATAGGCTGTCTAACTATGGCTACACCTTC.

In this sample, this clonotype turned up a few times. In DNA, the CDR3 is TGCGCCAGCAGCCAAGGGGTGGGGGGCAATCAGCCCCAGCATTTT. Translating it yields CASSQGVGGNQPQHF. The chain is built from TRBV10-2 and TRBJ1-5, with D tentatively TRBD1 (5 bases). Germline V lookup: CDR1 WSHSY, CDR2 SAAADI. CDR3 length: 15 residues. The V gene lost 6 bases and the J gene lost 2 bases, with 14 bases spanning the gap.

CDR3 protein: CASSAGPEATQYF. The CDR3 DNA reads TGCGCCAGCAGCGCGGGCCCCGAAGCTACCCAGTACTTC. The rearrangement joins TRBV5-1 to TRBJ2-5, with a tentative D call TRBD2 (5 bases). In germline, CDR1 is SGHRS, CDR2 YFSETQ. The germline V and J ends were trimmed by 4 bases and 8 bases, with 15 bases remaining between them. CDR3 size: 13 residues. The whole variable domain, filled in from reference TRBV5-1 and TRBJ2-5, reads KAGVTQTPRYLIKTRGQQVTLSCSPISGHRSVSWYQQTPGQGLQFLFEYFSETQRNKGNFPGRFSGRQFSNSRSEMNVSTLELGDSALYLCASSAGPEATQYFGPGTRLLVL.

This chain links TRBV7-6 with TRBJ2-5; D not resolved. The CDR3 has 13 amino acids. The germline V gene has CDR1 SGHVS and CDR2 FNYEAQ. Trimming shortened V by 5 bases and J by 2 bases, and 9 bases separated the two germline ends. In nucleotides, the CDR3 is TGTGCCAGCAGCGGCCCTGGTCAAGAGACCCAGTACTTC. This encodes CASSGPGQETQYF.

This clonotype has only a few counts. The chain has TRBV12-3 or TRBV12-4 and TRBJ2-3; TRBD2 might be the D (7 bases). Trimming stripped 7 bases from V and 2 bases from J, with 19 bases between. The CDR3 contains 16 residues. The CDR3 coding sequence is TGTGCCAGCAAAGACTCTACGGGGGGCCACACAGATACGCAGTATTTT. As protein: CASKDSTGGHTDTQYF.

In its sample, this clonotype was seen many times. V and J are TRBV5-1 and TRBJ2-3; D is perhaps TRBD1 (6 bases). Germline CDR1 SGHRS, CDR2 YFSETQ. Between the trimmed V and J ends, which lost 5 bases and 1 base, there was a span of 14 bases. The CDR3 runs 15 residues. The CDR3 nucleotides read TGCGCCAGCAGTCGCTCAGGGGTCGGCACAGATACGCAGTATTTT. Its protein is CASSRSGVGTDTQYF.

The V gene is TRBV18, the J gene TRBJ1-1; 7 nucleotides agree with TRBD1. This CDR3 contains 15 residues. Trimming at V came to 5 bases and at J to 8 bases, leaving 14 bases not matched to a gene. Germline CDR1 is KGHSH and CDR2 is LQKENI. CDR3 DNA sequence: TGTGCCAGCTCATTCTCCCGGGACAGTTCTACCGAAGCTTTCTTT. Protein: CASSFSRDSSTEAFF.

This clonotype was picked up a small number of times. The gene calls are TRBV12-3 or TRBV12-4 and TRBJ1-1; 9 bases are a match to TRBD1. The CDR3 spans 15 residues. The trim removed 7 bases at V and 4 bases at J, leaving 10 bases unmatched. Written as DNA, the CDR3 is TGTGCCAGCATTATGGGACAGGGCGTCGTCACTGAAGCTTTCTTT. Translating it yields CASIMGQGVVTEAFF.

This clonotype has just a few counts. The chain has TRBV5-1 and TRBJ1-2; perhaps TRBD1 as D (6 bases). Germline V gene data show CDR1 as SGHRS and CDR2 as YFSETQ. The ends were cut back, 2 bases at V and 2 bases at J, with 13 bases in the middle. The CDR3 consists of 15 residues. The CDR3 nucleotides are TGCGCCAGCAGCTTTGTAGGGACATACAACTATGGCTACACCTTC. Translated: CASSFVGTYNYGYTF.

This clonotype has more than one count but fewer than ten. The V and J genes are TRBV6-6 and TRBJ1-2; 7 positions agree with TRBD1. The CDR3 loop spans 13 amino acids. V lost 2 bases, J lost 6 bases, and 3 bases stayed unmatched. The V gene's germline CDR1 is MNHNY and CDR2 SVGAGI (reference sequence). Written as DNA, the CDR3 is TGTGCCAGCAGTTACCAGGGGGGGGATGGCTACACCTTC. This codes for CASSYQGGDGYTF.

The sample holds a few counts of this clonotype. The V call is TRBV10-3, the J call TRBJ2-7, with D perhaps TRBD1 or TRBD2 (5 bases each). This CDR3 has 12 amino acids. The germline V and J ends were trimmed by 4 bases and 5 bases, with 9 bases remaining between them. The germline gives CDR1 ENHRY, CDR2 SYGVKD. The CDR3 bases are TGTGCCATCAGTGCGCAGGGAGACGAGCAGTACGTC. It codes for CAISAQGDEQYV.

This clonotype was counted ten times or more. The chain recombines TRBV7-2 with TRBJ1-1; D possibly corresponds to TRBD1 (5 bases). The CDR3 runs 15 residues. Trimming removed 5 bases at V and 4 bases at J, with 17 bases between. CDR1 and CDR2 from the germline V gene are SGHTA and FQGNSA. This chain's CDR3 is CASSPARGRSTEAFF. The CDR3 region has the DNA TGTGCCAGCAGCCCAGCGAGGGGCAGGTCCACTGAAGCTTTCTTT.

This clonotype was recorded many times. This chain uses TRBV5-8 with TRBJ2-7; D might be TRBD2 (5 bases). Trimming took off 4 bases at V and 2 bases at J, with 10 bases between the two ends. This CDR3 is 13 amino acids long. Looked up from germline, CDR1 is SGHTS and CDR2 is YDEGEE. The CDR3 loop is CASSPPGAYEQYF. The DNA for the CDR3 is TGTGCCAGCAGCCCCCCCGGGGCCTACGAGCAGTACTTC.

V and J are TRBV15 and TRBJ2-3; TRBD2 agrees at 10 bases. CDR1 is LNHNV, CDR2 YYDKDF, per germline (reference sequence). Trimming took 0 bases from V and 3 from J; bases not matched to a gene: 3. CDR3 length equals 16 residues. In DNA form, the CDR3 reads TGTGCCACCAGCAGAGATAGCGGGGGGAAAACAGATACGCAGTATTTT. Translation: CATSRDSGGKTDTQYF.

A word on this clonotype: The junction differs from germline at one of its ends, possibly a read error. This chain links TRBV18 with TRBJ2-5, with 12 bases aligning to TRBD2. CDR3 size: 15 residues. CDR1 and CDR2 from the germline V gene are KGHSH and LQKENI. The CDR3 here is CASGPTSGSQETKYF. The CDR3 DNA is TGTGCCAGCGGACCGACTAGCGGGAGTCAAGAGACCAAGTACTTC.

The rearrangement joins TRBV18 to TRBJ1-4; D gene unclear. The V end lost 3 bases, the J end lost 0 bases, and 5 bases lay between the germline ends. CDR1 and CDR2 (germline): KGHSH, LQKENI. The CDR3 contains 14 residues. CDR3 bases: TGTGCCAGCTCACCGGACCCAACTAATGAAAAACTGTTTTTT. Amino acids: CASSPDPTNEKLFF.

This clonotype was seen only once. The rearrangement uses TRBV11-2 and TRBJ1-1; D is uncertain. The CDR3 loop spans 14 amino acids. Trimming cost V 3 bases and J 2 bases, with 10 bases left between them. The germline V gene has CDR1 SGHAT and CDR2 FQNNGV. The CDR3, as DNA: TGTGCCAGCAGCTTTTATAGACAAAACACTGAAGCTTTCTTT. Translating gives CASSFYRQNTEAFF.

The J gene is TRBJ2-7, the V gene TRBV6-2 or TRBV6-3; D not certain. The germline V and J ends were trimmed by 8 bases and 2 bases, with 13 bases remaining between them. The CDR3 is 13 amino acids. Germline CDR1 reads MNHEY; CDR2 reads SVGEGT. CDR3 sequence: CASYGWSPYEQYF. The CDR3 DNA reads TGTGCCAGCTACGGGTGGTCCCCCTACGAGCAGTACTTC.

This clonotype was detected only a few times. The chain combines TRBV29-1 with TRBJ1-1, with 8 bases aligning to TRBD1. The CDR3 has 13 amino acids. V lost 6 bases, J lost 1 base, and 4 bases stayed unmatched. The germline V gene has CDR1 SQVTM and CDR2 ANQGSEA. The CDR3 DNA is TGCAGCGTGGGGGGACAGGAGAACACTGAAGCTTTCTTT. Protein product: CSVGGQENTEAFF.

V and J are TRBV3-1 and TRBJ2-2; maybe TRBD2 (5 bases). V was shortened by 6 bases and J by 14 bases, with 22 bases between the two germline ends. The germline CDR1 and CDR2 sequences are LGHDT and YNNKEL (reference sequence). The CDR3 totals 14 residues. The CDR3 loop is CASSRASGSSYLFF. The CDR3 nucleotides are TGTGCCAGCAGTCGAGCGAGCGGATCGAGTTATCTGTTTTTT. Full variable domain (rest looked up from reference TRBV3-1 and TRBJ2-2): DTAVSQTPKYLVTQMGNDKSIKCEQNLGHDTMYWYKQDSKKFLKIMFSYNNKELIINETVPNRFSPKSPDKAHLNLHINSLELGDSAVYFCASSRASGSSYLFFGEGSRLTVL.

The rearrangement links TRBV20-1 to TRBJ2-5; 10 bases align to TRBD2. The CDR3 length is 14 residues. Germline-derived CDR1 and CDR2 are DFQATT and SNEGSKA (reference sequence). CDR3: CSVTASGGGETQYF. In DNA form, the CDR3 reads TGCAGCGTAACGGCAAGCGGGGGGGGAGAGACCCAGTACTTC.

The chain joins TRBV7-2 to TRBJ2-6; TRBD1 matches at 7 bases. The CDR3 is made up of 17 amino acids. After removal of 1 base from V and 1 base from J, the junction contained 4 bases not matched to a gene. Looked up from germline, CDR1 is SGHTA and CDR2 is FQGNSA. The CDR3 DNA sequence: TGTGCCAGCAGCTTAGGGGACAGAGCGTCTGGGGCCAACGTCCTGACTTTC. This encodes CASSLGDRASGANVLTF.

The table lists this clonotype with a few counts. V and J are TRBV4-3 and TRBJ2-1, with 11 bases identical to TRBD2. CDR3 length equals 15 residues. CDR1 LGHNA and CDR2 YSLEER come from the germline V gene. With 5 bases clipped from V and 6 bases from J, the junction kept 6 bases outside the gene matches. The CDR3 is CASSRLAGFGNEQFF. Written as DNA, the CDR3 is TGCGCCAGCAGCAGACTAGCGGGGTTTGGCAATGAGCAGTTCTTC.